These T cell receptor beta chains were read from a single sample in a study of blood T cells in healthy people across ages. In TCRdb, the 5' RACE reads were re-called with MiXCR into one record per CDR3 protein. The sample has 850,000 to 950,000 distinct CDR3 sequences, 29% seen once. The specimen sequenced was blood. These receptors were collected from a woman aged 80 or over in good health. Each CDR3 is given with its conserved first and last residue. Each record gives: clone size, V gene, J gene, D gene, CDR3 protein, CDR3 DNA. D genes are given only for firm matches. The size entry is marked missing in some rows and otherwise reads once, few, many or a size class.

clone_size: NA; v_call: TRBV6-2/TRBV6-3; j_call: TRBJ1-5; d_call: NA; cdr3_aa: CASSKRLNQPQHF; cdr3_nt: TGTGCCAGCAGCAAAAGACTGAATCAGCCCCAGCATTTT
clone_size: NA; v_call: TRBV30; j_call: TRBJ1-2; d_call: NA; cdr3_aa: CAWRILTGGGYTF; cdr3_nt: TGTGCCTGGAGGATATTGACAGGAGGTGGCTACACCTTC
clone_size: NA; v_call: TRBV6-1; j_call: TRBJ1-5; d_call: NA; cdr3_aa: CASSGTVDQPQHF; cdr3_nt: TGTGCCAGCAGTGGGACTGTTGATCAGCCCCAGCATTTT
clone_size: NA; v_call: TRBV7-2; j_call: TRBJ2-3; d_call: TRBD2; cdr3_aa: CASSLVAGAGTDTQYF; cdr3_nt: TGTGCCAGCAGCTTGGTAGCGGGAGCGGGCACAGATACGCAGTATTTT
clone_size: few; v_call: TRBV9; j_call: TRBJ2-5; d_call: TRBD1; cdr3_aa: CASSARQGRLGYNEQYF; cdr3_nt: TGTGCCAGCAGCGCCCGACAGGGGCGCTTAGGGTACAATGAGCAGTACTTC
clone_size: many; v_call: TRBV6-6; j_call: TRBJ1-2; d_call: NA; cdr3_aa: CASSPTSDSSYGYTF; cdr3_nt: TGTGCCAGCAGTCCTACCTCGGACAGTTCCTATGGCTACACCTTC
clone_size: NA; v_call: TRBV30; j_call: TRBJ1-2; d_call: NA; cdr3_aa: CAWTGTYGYTF; cdr3_nt: TGTGCCTGGACAGGGACCTATGGCTACACCTTC
clone_size: NA; v_call: TRBV12-5; j_call: TRBJ2-1; d_call: TRBD2; cdr3_aa: CASGFNKRGGPSYNEQFF; cdr3_nt: TGTGCTAGTGGTTTCAATAAGCGGGGGGGACCTTCCTACAATGAGCAGTTCTTC
clone_size: NA; v_call: TRBV7-6; j_call: TRBJ2-2; d_call: TRBD2; cdr3_aa: CASSSLSLAGAATGELFF; cdr3_nt: TGTGCCAGCAGCTCACTTTCGCTAGCGGGGGCCGCCACCGGGGAGCTGTTTTTT
clone_size: many; v_call: TRBV5-6; j_call: TRBJ1-5; d_call: NA; cdr3_aa: CASSLTGGVSNQPQHF; cdr3_nt: TGTGCCAGCAGCTTGACAGGTGGGGTGAGCAATCAGCCCCAGCATTTT
clone_size: NA; v_call: TRBV6-1; j_call: TRBJ2-7; d_call: TRBD1; cdr3_aa: CASSAIPGQGAYEQYF; cdr3_nt: TGTGCCAGCAGTGCAATACCGGGACAGGGGGCCTACGAGCAGTACTTC
clone_size: once; v_call: TRBV7-9; j_call: TRBJ2-5; d_call: NA; cdr3_aa: CAGSSPNKQGRETQYF; cdr3_nt: TGTGCCGGCAGCTCCCCAAATAAGCAGGGCCGGGAGACCCAGTACTTC
clone_size: many; v_call: TRBV18; j_call: TRBJ2-3; d_call: NA; cdr3_aa: CASSLVPSTDTQYF; cdr3_nt: TGTGCCAGCAGCTTGGTTCCTAGCACAGATACGCAGTATTTT
clone_size: many; v_call: TRBV7-2; j_call: TRBJ2-3; d_call: NA; cdr3_aa: CASSSGTPSTDTQYF; cdr3_nt: TGTGCCAGCAGCTCAGGGACGCCAAGCACAGATACGCAGTATTTT
clone_size: NA; v_call: TRBV20-1; j_call: TRBJ1-6; d_call: TRBD1; cdr3_aa: CSARAGQGNSPLHF; cdr3_nt: TGCAGTGCTAGAGCCGGACAGGGGAATTCACCCCTCCACTTT
clone_size: many; v_call: TRBV7-9; j_call: TRBJ1-1; d_call: TRBD1; cdr3_aa: CASSPPKTGENTEAFF; cdr3_nt: TGTGCCAGCAGCCCTCCTAAGACAGGGGAGAACACTGAAGCTTTCTTT
clone_size: few; v_call: TRBV20-1; j_call: TRBJ1-4; d_call: NA; cdr3_aa: CSARERLDEKLFF; cdr3_nt: TGCAGTGCTAGAGAACGACTCGATGAAAAACTGTTTTTT
clone_size: NA; v_call: TRBV7-8; j_call: TRBJ2-2; d_call: TRBD1; cdr3_aa: CASSPRTGLNTGERFF; cdr3_nt: TGTGCCAGCAGCCCCCGGACAGGACTGAACACCGGGGAGCGGTTTTTT
clone_size: NA; v_call: TRBV6-2/TRBV6-3; j_call: TRBJ2-7; d_call: NA; cdr3_aa: CASSSAGRYEQYF; cdr3_nt: TGTGCCAGCAGTTCGGCAGGGAGATACGAGCAGTACTTC
clone_size: few; v_call: TRBV7-2; j_call: TRBJ2-3; d_call: NA; cdr3_aa: CASSFRPGGDTQYF; cdr3_nt: TGTGCCAGCAGCTTTCGCCCAGGGGGGGATACGCAGTATTTT
clone_size: many; v_call: TRBV24-1; j_call: TRBJ2-1; d_call: NA; cdr3_aa: CATSALGNEQFF; cdr3_nt: TGTGCCACCAGTGCCCTGGGGAATGAGCAGTTCTTC
clone_size: many; v_call: TRBV14; j_call: TRBJ2-5; d_call: NA; cdr3_aa: CASSPTRGETQYF; cdr3_nt: TGTGCCAGCTCACCTACACGCGGGGAGACCCAGTACTTC
clone_size: many; v_call: TRBV4-3; j_call: TRBJ1-1; d_call: NA; cdr3_aa: CASSQSTVPILEAFF; cdr3_nt: TGCGCCAGCAGCCAAAGCACGGTTCCTATTCTTGAAGCTTTCTTT
clone_size: many; v_call: TRBV21-1; j_call: TRBJ1-5; d_call: NA; cdr3_aa: CASKDQPQHF; cdr3_nt: TGTGCCAGCAAGGATCAGCCCCAGCATTTT
clone_size: many; v_call: TRBV12-3/TRBV12-4; j_call: TRBJ2-1; d_call: NA; cdr3_aa: CASSLGVSEQFF; cdr3_nt: TGTGCCAGCAGTTTGGGGGTGAGTGAGCAGTTCTTC
clone_size: many; v_call: TRBV7-2; j_call: TRBJ2-3; d_call: NA; cdr3_aa: CASSSGLAPQYF; cdr3_nt: TGTGCCAGCAGCTCCGGGCTGGCCCCGCAGTATTTT
clone_size: NA; v_call: TRBV6-2/TRBV6-3; j_call: TRBJ1-3; d_call: NA; cdr3_aa: CASRDGGSSGNTIYF; cdr3_nt: TGTGCCAGCAGGGATGGGGGCTCCTCTGGAAACACCATATATTTT
clone_size: NA; v_call: TRBV7-2; j_call: TRBJ2-7; d_call: NA; cdr3_aa: CASSLIHLGYEQYF; cdr3_nt: TGTGCCAGCAGCTTAATCCATCTAGGGTACGAGCAGTACTTC
clone_size: NA; v_call: TRBV10-1; j_call: TRBJ2-7; d_call: TRBD1; cdr3_aa: CASRHGTATTYEQYF; cdr3_nt: TGCGCCAGCAGGCACGGGACAGCGACCACCTACGAGCAGTACTTC
clone_size: many; v_call: TRBV6-5; j_call: TRBJ1-2; d_call: NA; cdr3_aa: CASSASEAYYGYTF; cdr3_nt: TGTGCCAGCAGTGCATCTGAGGCCTACTATGGCTACACCTTC
clone_size: few; v_call: TRBV18; j_call: TRBJ2-7; d_call: NA; cdr3_aa: CASSPGEAYEQYF; cdr3_nt: TGTGCCAGCTCACCAGGGGAAGCATACGAGCAGTACTTC
clone_size: NA; v_call: TRBV7-8; j_call: TRBJ1-2; d_call: NA; cdr3_aa: CASSFFFSRGNRTPNYGYTF; cdr3_nt: TGTGCCAGCAGCTTTTTTTTCAGTCGTGGGAACAGGACGCCTAACTATGGCTACACCTTC
clone_size: NA; v_call: TRBV6-5; j_call: TRBJ1-1; d_call: TRBD1; cdr3_aa: CASSYLFQGADTEAFF; cdr3_nt: TGTGCCAGCAGTTACTTATTCCAGGGGGCTGACACTGAAGCTTTCTTT
clone_size: NA; v_call: TRBV18; j_call: TRBJ1-1; d_call: NA; cdr3_aa: CASSPSSAEAFF; cdr3_nt: TGTGCCAGCTCACCGAGTTCGGCTGAAGCTTTCTTT
clone_size: many; v_call: TRBV7-9; j_call: TRBJ2-1; d_call: TRBD1; cdr3_aa: CASSQGGGTGPIGNEQFF; cdr3_nt: TGTGCCAGCAGCCAAGGTGGCGGGACAGGACCGATCGGCAATGAGCAGTTCTTC
clone_size: once; v_call: TRBV5-6; j_call: TRBJ2-7; d_call: NA; cdr3_aa: CASSPGTTVYEQYF; cdr3_nt: TGTGCCAGCAGCCCCGGGACAACAGTCTACGAGCAGTACTTC
clone_size: NA; v_call: TRBV4-3; j_call: TRBJ1-4; d_call: NA; cdr3_aa: CASSQAPTGAAEKLFF; cdr3_nt: TGCGCCAGCAGCCAAGCCCCGACCGGAGCCGCGGAAAAACTGTTTTTT
clone_size: once; v_call: TRBV6-1; j_call: TRBJ1-2; d_call: NA; cdr3_aa: CASSEQQETGYTF; cdr3_nt: TGTGCCAGCAGTGAACAACAGGAGACTGGCTACACCTTC
clone_size: NA; v_call: TRBV21-1; j_call: TRBJ1-2; d_call: NA; cdr3_aa: CASSKGSHAYGYTF; cdr3_nt: TGTGCCAGCAGCAAGGGCTCACACGCCTATGGCTACACCTTC
clone_size: NA; v_call: TRBV28; j_call: TRBJ2-5; d_call: NA; cdr3_aa: CASSSASFQETQYF; cdr3_nt: TGTGCCAGCAGTTCGGCTAGCTTCCAAGAGACCCAGTACTTC
clone_size: many; v_call: TRBV6-5; j_call: TRBJ1-1; d_call: NA; cdr3_aa: CASSYGGGTAFF; cdr3_nt: TGTGCCAGCAGTTACGGCGGAGGAACGGCTTTCTTT
clone_size: many; v_call: TRBV20-1; j_call: TRBJ2-3; d_call: TRBD2; cdr3_aa: CSGLTLAGGMDTQYF; cdr3_nt: TGCAGTGGTCTAACCCTAGCGGGGGGGATGGATACGCAGTATTTT
clone_size: NA; v_call: TRBV7-2; j_call: TRBJ2-5; d_call: NA; cdr3_aa: CASSPNVGQETQYF; cdr3_nt: TGTGCCAGCAGCCCTAATGTGGGACAAGAGACTCAGTACTTC
clone_size: many; v_call: TRBV7-2; j_call: TRBJ2-1; d_call: NA; cdr3_aa: CASSNDGVGEQFF; cdr3_nt: TGTGCCAGCAGCAACGACGGAGTAGGCGAGCAGTTCTTC
clone_size: many; v_call: TRBV6-2/TRBV6-3; j_call: TRBJ2-7; d_call: NA; cdr3_aa: CASSRRTGSSYEQYF; cdr3_nt: TGTGCCAGCAGCCGTCGGACGGGGAGCTCCTACGAGCAGTACTTC
clone_size: few; v_call: TRBV14; j_call: TRBJ1-6; d_call: TRBD1; cdr3_aa: CASSQRIERDRGRSPLHF; cdr3_nt: TGTGCCAGCAGCCAAAGAATTGAGCGGGACAGGGGACGTTCACCCCTCCACTTT
clone_size: NA; v_call: TRBV5-6; j_call: TRBJ1-5; d_call: NA; cdr3_aa: CASSSHGLRPDQPQHF; cdr3_nt: TGTGCCAGCAGCTCACACGGATTGCGGCCGGATCAGCCCCAGCATTTT
clone_size: few; v_call: TRBV21-1; j_call: TRBJ1-5; d_call: NA; cdr3_aa: CASSKAPPASGGLCNQPQHF; cdr3_nt: TGTGCCAGCAGCAAAGCCCCCCCTGCCTCAGGGGGCTTGTGCAATCAGCCCCAGCATTTT
clone_size: many; v_call: TRBV6-5; j_call: TRBJ2-5; d_call: NA; cdr3_aa: CASSGRRGLKETQYF; cdr3_nt: TGTGCCAGCAGTGGGAGACGGGGGTTAAAAGAGACCCAGTACTTC
clone_size: many; v_call: TRBV27; j_call: TRBJ2-5; d_call: TRBD2; cdr3_aa: CASSSLGTSRETQYF; cdr3_nt: TGTGCCAGCAGTTCCCTTGGGACTAGCAGGGAGACCCAGTACTTC